This TCR beta chain was found in a study of blood T cell repertoires in COVID-19. Study-level information: Samples came from the United States, Italy and Spain, spanning acute and convalescent COVID-19. Sample material is recorded as cDNA or gDNA derived from T cells, B-cell-depleted T cells, or PBMCs.

Germline lookup yields CDR1 SGHNT and CDR2 YYREEE (reference sequence). V gave up 1 base and J gave up 5 bases; unmatched junction bases: 6. The CDR3 extends over 15 amino acids. As handled by the study authors: For nucleated cells, counts were estimated from reference gene primer amplification. The repertoire was sequenced with immunoSEQ multiplex PCR; TCRdb's copy has only in-frame clones and lacks some. D and trimming come from the DNA, and the V and J calls and clone size come from that table. The table lists 110,000 or so clones, 60% to 85% of them singletons. The sequence came from a man in his 70s with acute or convalescent COVID-19. V gene TRBV5-4 combines with J gene TRBJ2-5, with 9 bases matching TRBD2. Sequencing used peripheral blood. CDR3: CASSLKAGGGETQYF. The CDR3 DNA is TGTGCCAGCAGCTTGAAAGCGGGGGGAGGGGAGACCCAGTACTTC.